What follows are 20 T cell receptor beta chains derived from one specimen sequenced in a study of T cells in localized non-small cell lung cancer. Profiling relied on immunoSEQ multiplex PCR, and the TCRdb table lists in-frame clones only, not all of them. Of around 41,000 clones listed, about 90% were seen once; the top ten hold around 2.5%. The sample was peripheral blood, taken before any cancer treatment. These TCRs come from a female donor aged 60 or older with stage I squamous cell lung carcinoma.

V usage is TRBV7-2 and J usage is TRBJ1-1, with 7 bases matching TRBD1. V shed 1 base, J shed 6 bases, and the junction held 8 bases outside the gene matches. Germline CDR1 SGHTA, CDR2 FQGNSA. The CDR3 length is 15 residues. The CDR3 loop reads CASSLVGGNVAEAFF. In DNA form, the CDR3 reads TGTGCCAGCAGCTTAGTAGGGGGCAATGTCGCTGAAGCTTTCTTT. The whole variable domain, filled in from reference TRBV7-2 and TRBJ1-1, reads GAGVSQSPSNKVTEKGKDVELRCDPISGHTALYWYRQSLGQGLEFLIYFQGNSAPDKSGLPSDRFSAERTGGSVSTLTIQRTQQEDSAVYLCASSLVGGNVAEAFFGQGTRLTVV.

The chain carries TRBV7-9 and TRBJ2-1, with 13 bases identical to TRBD2. The CDR3 has 15 amino acids. In germline, CDR1 is SEHNR, CDR2 FQNEAQ (reference sequence). Trimming cost V 3 bases and J 7 bases; bases outside gene matches: 3. CDR3 amino acids: CASSFTSGRANEQFF. CDR3 bases: TGTGCCAGCAGCTTTACTAGCGGGAGGGCTAATGAGCAGTTCTTC. Full variable domain (outside the CDR3, taken from reference TRBV7-9 and TRBJ2-1): DTGVSQNPRHKITKRGQNVTFRCDPISEHNRLYWYRQTLGQGPEFLTYFQNEAQLEKSRLLSDRFSAERPKGSFSTLEIQRTEQGDSAMYLCASSFTSGRANEQFFGPGTRLTVL.

The rearrangement uses TRBV7-3 and TRBJ2-3, with 7 positions matching TRBD2. The CDR3 contains 15 residues. Losses at the gene ends were 5 bases for V and 0 bases for J; bases not matched to a gene: 5. In germline, CDR1 is SGHTA, CDR2 FQGTGA. CDR3 nucleotides: TGTGCCAGCAGCGACGGGAGGACTAGCACAGATACGCAGTATTTT. Its protein is CASSDGRTSTDTQYF.

The chain uses TRBV2 and TRBJ2-1; 8 nucleotides agree with TRBD2. Looked up from germline, CDR1 is SNHLY and CDR2 is FYNNEI. The trim removed 4 bases at V and 9 bases at J, leaving 11 bases unmatched. This CDR3 is 15 amino acids long. In DNA, the CDR3 is TGTGCCAGCAGTGCCAGGGATCAGCGGGAGACTGAGCAGTTCTTC. It is translated as CASSARDQRETEQFF.

This CDR3 is CAISGISGSGNEQFF. For the CDR3, the DNA is TGTGCCATCAGTGGGATTAGCGGGAGTGGTAATGAGCAGTTCTTC. The chain links TRBV10-3 to TRBJ2-1; TRBD2 matches at 9 bases. V shed 4 bases, J shed 7 bases, and the junction held 8 bases outside the gene matches. Per germline, CDR1 ENHRY and CDR2 SYGVKD. This CDR3 contains 15 residues.

The V gene is TRBV7-9, the J gene TRBJ2-7; the match to TRBD2 covers 11 bases. CDR3 length: 18 amino acids. Germline V CDR1 and CDR2: SEHNR, FQNEAQ (reference sequence). J was trimmed by 7 bases and V by 0 bases; bases with no gene match: 14. In nucleotides, the CDR3 is TGTGCCAGCAGCTTAGCGTTCGGAGGGACTAGCGGAAGGAGGGAGCAGTACTTC. Its translation: CASSLAFGGTSGRREQYF.

This clone appeared once. The chain has TRBV19 and TRBJ1-2, with a weak D call TRBD1 (5 bases). Germline V lookup: CDR1 LNHDA, CDR2 SQIVND (reference sequence). Trimming removed 6 bases at V and 1 base at J, with 9 bases between. The CDR3 sequence is 13 residues long. The CDR3 region has the DNA TGTGCCAGTAGGATGGGGGTTAACTATGGCTACACCTTC. It specifies CASRMGVNYGYTF.

This sequence joins TRBV5-5 and TRBJ2-2; 10 nucleotides agree with TRBD2. The germline gives CDR1 SGHKS, CDR2 YYEKEE (reference sequence). The CDR3 contains 18 residues. Losses at the gene ends were 0 bases for V and 5 bases for J; bases not matched to a gene: 10. CDR3 protein: CASSLATLAGVSTGELFF. As DNA, the CDR3 is TGTGCCAGCAGCTTGGCCACGCTAGCGGGAGTATCAACCGGGGAGCTGTTTTTT.

The chain is built from TRBV19 and TRBJ2-1, with D maybe TRBD2 (5 bases). The germline CDR1 and CDR2 sequences are LNHDA and SQIVND (reference sequence). Trimming cost V 3 bases and J 4 bases, with 10 bases left between them. This CDR3 has 14 amino acids. CDR3 amino acids: CASSIPGDYNEQFF. The DNA of the CDR3 is TGTGCCAGTAGTATCCCCGGGGATTACAATGAGCAGTTCTTC.

V is TRBV5-4 and J is TRBJ2-1, with a tentative D call TRBD2 (5 bases). Germline CDR1 and CDR2: SGHNT and YYREEE (reference sequence). The CDR3 runs to 15 residues. Between the trimmed V and J ends, which lost 4 bases and 4 bases, there was a span of 15 bases. The CDR3 region is CASSPSWTLYNEQFF. Here the CDR3 DNA reads TGTGCCAGCAGCCCATCTTGGACTCTATACAATGAGCAGTTCTTC.

CDR3 amino acids: CASSPRLAGGPTDTQYF. CDR3 in DNA: TGTGCCAGCAGCCCGCGACTAGCGGGAGGGCCCACAGATACGCAGTATTTT. The chain employs TRBV7-2 and TRBJ2-3, with TRBD2 identical over 14 bases. V shed 5 bases and J 2 bases; nucleotides not matched to a gene: 6. Germline lookup yields CDR1 SGHTA and CDR2 FQGNSA. CDR3 size: 17 residues.

A remark on this clone: This same CDR3 is encoded by further DNA sequences in the sample. The chain couples TRBV27 to TRBJ2-1; D not certain. The CDR3 runs to 15 residues. Per the germline V gene, CDR1 is MNHEY and CDR2 is SMNVEV (reference sequence). V lost 3 bases and J 5 bases, leaving 14 bases between the germline ends. The CDR3: CASSFRSRANNEQFF. As DNA, the CDR3 is TGTGCCAGCAGTTTCCGCAGTCGGGCCAACAATGAGCAGTTCTTC.

The chain couples TRBV7-2 to TRBJ1-1; 7 bases map to TRBD1. J lost 4 bases, V lost 3 bases, and 8 bases had no gene match. The CDR3 sequence is 15 residues long. CDR1 and CDR2 (germline): SGHTA, FQGNSA. CDR3 residues: CASSLGGGRGTEAFF. In nucleotides, the CDR3 is TGTGCCAGCAGCTTGGGAGGGGGCAGGGGCACTGAAGCTTTCTTT.

CDR3 sequence: CASSFITSGELFF. In DNA form, the CDR3 reads TGTGCCAGCAGCTTCATCACGTCCGGGGAGCTGTTTTTT. The chain has TRBV11-3 and TRBJ2-2; D not resolved. Trimming removed 3 bases at V and 6 bases at J, with 8 bases between. The CDR3 sequence is 13 residues long. Germline CDR1 reads SGHNT; CDR2 reads YENEEA.

V usage is TRBV6-5 and J usage is TRBJ2-2, with unresolved D. Germline V gene lookup returns CDR1 MNHEY and CDR2 SVGAGI. This CDR3 has 13 amino acids. V gave up 2 bases and J gave up 7 bases, with 8 bases separating them. The CDR3 loop is CASSYARDGELFF. CDR3 in DNA: TGTGCCAGCAGTTACGCCCGTGACGGGGAGCTGTTTTTT.

CDR3 nucleotides: TGTGCCAGCAGCACTAGCGGGGTTCCCTCCTACGAGCAGTACTTC. Amino acids: CASSTSGVPSYEQYF. The chain has TRBV11-2 and TRBJ2-7; 10 nucleotides line up with TRBD2. The CDR3 runs to 15 residues. Germline CDR1 reads SGHAT; CDR2 reads FQNNGV. V lost 5 bases and J lost 0; bases outside the gene matches: 4.

The rearrangement uses TRBV9 and TRBJ2-1; 11 positions match TRBD2. The J segment lost 10 bases and the V segment lost 1 base, leaving 4 bases of the junction unmatched. The CDR3 has 14 amino acids. Germline V gives CDR1 SGDLS, CDR2 YYNGEE. The CDR3 loop reads CASSVSTSGIEQFF. CDR3 nucleotides: TGTGCCAGCAGCGTATCGACTAGCGGGATAGAGCAGTTCTTC. Together with reference TRBV9 and TRBJ2-1, the CDR3 gives the full variable domain: DSGVTQTPKHLITATGQRVTLRCSPRSGDLSVYWYQQSLDQGLQFLIQYYNGEERAKGNILERFSAQQFPDLHSELNLSSLELGDSALYFCASSVSTSGIEQFFGPGTRLTVL.

The chain is built from TRBV4-3 and TRBJ2-1; D unclear. V shed 3 bases and J shed 0 bases, with 27 bases lying between them. The CDR3 contains 21 residues. Germline CDR1 reads LGHNA; CDR2 reads YSLEER. The CDR3 DNA reads as TGCGCCAGCAGCCACAGTTCCCCCCGAACGTGGGTCGGTAGCTCCTACAATGAGCAGTTCTTC. It translates to CASSHSSPRTWVGSSYNEQFF.

The chain carries TRBV6-1 and TRBJ2-1; a weak D match, TRBD2 (5 bases). CDR1 is MNHNS, CDR2 SASEGT, per germline. The germline V and J ends were trimmed by 2 bases and 3 bases, with 11 bases remaining between them. The CDR3 covers 15 residues. The CDR3 nucleotides are TGTGCCAGCAGTGAATCGGGGATCGGCTACAATGAGCAGTTCTTC. It is translated as CASSESGIGYNEQFF.

The J gene is TRBJ2-2, the V gene TRBV23-1, with TRBD1 matching 7 bases. TRBV23-1 is known as an ORF, though its function is uncertain. The trim removed 0 bases at V and 4 bases at J, leaving 11 bases unmatched. This CDR3 contains 18 residues. The CDR3 nucleotides read TGCGCCAGCAGTCAATCGGAACGACCGGGACAGCTCACCGGGGAGCTGTTTTTT. It encodes CASSQSERPGQLTGELFF.